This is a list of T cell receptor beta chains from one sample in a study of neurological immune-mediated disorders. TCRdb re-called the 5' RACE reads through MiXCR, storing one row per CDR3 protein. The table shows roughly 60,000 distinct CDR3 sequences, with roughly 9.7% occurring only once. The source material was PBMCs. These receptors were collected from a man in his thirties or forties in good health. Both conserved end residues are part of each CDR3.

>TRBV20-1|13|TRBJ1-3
CSASGLSGNTIYF
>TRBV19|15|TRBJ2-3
CASSSIRESTDTQYF
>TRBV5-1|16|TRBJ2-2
CASSPLRTGSAGELFF
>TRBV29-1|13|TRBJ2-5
CSVSTGSGETQYF
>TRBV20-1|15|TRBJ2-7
CSAPPAGDLSYEQYF
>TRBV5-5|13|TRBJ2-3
CASSFGGTDTQYF
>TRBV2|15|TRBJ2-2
CASSGTSGLTGELFF
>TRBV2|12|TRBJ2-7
CASRSNSYEQYF
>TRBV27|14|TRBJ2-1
CASSSEYFYNEQFF
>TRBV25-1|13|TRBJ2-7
CASRPGQAYEQYF
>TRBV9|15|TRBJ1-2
CASSVDQAQNYGYTF
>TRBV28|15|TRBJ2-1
CASSVRDRVINEQFF
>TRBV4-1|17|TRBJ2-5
CASSQEAGTSVQETQYF
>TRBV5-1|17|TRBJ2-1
CASSETSGRAGGNEQFF
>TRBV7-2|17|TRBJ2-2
CANSLTPGLAGTGELFF
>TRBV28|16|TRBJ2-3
CASSSDRFSRGDTQYF
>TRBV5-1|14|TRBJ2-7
CASSAGGTFDEQYF
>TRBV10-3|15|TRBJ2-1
CAISGTSGRGDEQFF
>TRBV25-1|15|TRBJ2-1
CASSERPGESDEQFF
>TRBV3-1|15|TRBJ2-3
CASSQDSTSGNTQYF